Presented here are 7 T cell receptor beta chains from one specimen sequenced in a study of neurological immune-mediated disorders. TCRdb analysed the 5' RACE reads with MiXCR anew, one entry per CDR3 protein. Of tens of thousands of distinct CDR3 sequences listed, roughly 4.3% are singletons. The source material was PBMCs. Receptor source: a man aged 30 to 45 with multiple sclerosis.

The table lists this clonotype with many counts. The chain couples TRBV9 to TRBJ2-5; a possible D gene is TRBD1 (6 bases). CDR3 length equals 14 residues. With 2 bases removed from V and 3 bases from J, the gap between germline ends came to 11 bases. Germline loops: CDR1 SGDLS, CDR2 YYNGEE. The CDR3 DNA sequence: TGTGCCAGCAGCGTGAGGGGGACGGAAGAGACCCAGTACTTC. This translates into CASSVRGTEETQYF.

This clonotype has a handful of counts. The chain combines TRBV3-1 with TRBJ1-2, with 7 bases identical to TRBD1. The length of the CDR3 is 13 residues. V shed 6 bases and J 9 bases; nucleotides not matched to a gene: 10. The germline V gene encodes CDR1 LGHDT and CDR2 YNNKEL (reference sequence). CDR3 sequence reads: CASRMTGLVRYTF. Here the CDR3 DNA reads TGTGCCAGCAGGATGACAGGGCTCGTACGCTACACCTTC.

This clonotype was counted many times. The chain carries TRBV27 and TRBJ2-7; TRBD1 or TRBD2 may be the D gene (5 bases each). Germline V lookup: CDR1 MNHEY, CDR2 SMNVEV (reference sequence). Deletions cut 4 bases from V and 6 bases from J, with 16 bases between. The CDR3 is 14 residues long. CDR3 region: CASSSYRGAGEQYV. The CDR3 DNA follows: TGTGCCAGCAGTTCTTATCGAGGGGCGGGCGAGCAGTACGTC.

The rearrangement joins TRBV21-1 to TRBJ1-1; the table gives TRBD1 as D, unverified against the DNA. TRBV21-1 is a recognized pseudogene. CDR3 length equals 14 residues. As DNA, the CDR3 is TGTGCCAGCAGCACACAGGGTGGGAACACTGAAGCTTTCTTT. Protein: CASSTQGGNTEAFF.

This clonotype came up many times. The CDR3 here is CASSAQGERGGDEQFF. In nucleotides, the CDR3 is TGTGCCAGCAGCGCCCAGGGGGAGCGGGGGGGCGATGAGCAGTTCTTC. The genes are TRBV11-3 and TRBJ2-1, with 10 bases identical to TRBD2. Germline V gene data show CDR1 as SGHNT and CDR2 as YENEEA. The CDR3 extends over 16 amino acids. Trimming at V came to 5 bases and at J to 8 bases, leaving 12 bases not matched to a gene.

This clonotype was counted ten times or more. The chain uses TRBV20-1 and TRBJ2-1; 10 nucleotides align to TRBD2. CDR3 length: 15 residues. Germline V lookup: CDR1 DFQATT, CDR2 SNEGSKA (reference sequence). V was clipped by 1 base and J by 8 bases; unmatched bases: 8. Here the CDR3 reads CSARVLAGDNDEQFF. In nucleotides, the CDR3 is TGCAGTGCTAGAGTGCTAGCGGGGGATAACGATGAGCAGTTCTTC.

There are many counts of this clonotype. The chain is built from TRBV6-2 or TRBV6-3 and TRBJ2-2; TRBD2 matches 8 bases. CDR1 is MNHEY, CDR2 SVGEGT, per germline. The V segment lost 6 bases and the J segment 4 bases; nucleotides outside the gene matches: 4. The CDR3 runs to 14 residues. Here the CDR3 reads CASSQAGATGELFF. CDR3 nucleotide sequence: TGTGCCAGCAGCCAAGCGGGGGCCACCGGGGAGCTGTTTTTT.